The T cell receptor (beta chain) under discussion was sequenced for a study of T cells in pancreatic ductal adenocarcinoma. This clone was seen a single time. Its target is not known. No neoadjuvant therapy was given to the selected pancreatic ductal adenocarcinoma patients before their surgery. Losses at the gene ends were 10 bases for V and 4 bases for J; bases not matched to a gene: 11. From germline, CDR1 is MNHEY and CDR2 SVGAGI. The CDR3 runs 14 residues. Broader study findings: Enrichment of CD45RO+ effector over naive T cells in tumors may bias clonality. Tumor and blood clonality did not differ significantly, about 0.112 versus 0.072. Tumor samples had fewer productive templates and approximately 8-fold fewer unique clonotypes than blood.

Produced via immunoSEQ multiplex PCR; TCRdb's table is partial and in-frame only. The table lists roughly 5,000 clones, approximately 68% of them singletons. The gene calls are TRBV6-5 and TRBJ1-2; 8 bases fit TRBD1. The sample taken for sequencing was pancreatic tumor tissue. The source of this sequence is a human donor with pancreatic ductal adenocarcinoma. CDR3 protein: CATGGQGGTYGYTF. The CDR3, as DNA: TGTGCCACCGGCGGACAGGGAGGCACCTATGGCTACACCTTC.